The 23 T cell receptor beta chains listed next were all sequenced from one sample in a study of technical replicates of blood from a handful of donors. Profiled with immunoSEQ multiplex PCR; TCRdb holds only in-frame clones, not every one. Of 75,000 to 100,000 clones listed, just under 95% are singletons. The sample comprised T cells isolated from PBMCs. These receptors were collected from a human donor in good health.

The rearrangement uses TRBV7-6 and TRBJ2-7, with 9 bases matching TRBD1. This CDR3 comprises 13 residues. CDR1 is SGHVS, CDR2 FNYEAQ, per germline. V shed 2 bases and J 6 bases; nucleotides not matched to a gene: 2. The CDR3 spells CASSLNRGREQYF. DNA for the CDR3: TGTGCCAGCAGCTTAAACAGGGGGCGCGAGCAGTACTTC.

The rearrangement links TRBV7-9 to TRBJ1-2, with D perhaps TRBD1 (5 bases). Germline CDR1 and CDR2: SEHNR and FQNEAQ (reference sequence). This CDR3 comprises 14 residues. Trimming took off 5 bases at V and 7 bases at J, with 17 bases between the two ends. The CDR3 region has the DNA TGTGCCAGCAGCCCGCGAGCAGGGTCGGGTGGCTACACCTTC. Translated: CASSPRAGSGGYTF.

The chain uses TRBV28 and TRBJ2-7; TRBD1 matches at 7 bases. CDR1 is MDHEN and CDR2 is SYDVKM in the germline V gene. V was pared by 3 bases and J by 4 bases, with 3 bases of the junction left unmatched. This CDR3 is built from 13 residues. In DNA, the CDR3 is TGTGCCAGCAGTTTGGGCAGGGGGTACGAGCAGTACTTC. This codes for CASSLGRGYEQYF.

The chain employs TRBV11-3 and TRBJ2-3; 8 positions agree with TRBD1. The CDR3 has 15 amino acids. Trimming cost V 5 bases and J 0 bases; bases outside gene matches: 4. Germline V gene sequence: CDR1 SGHNT, CDR2 YENEEA. The CDR3 sequence: CASSPRQGSTDTQYF. In DNA form, the CDR3 reads TGTGCCAGCAGCCCCCGACAGGGGAGCACAGATACGCAGTATTTT. The full variable domain, completed using reference TRBV11-3 and TRBJ2-3, is EAGVVQSPRYKIIEKKQPVAFWCNPISGHNTLYWYLQNLGQGPELLIRYENEEAVDDSQLPKDRFSAERLKGVDSTLKIQPAELGDSAVYLCASSPRQGSTDTQYFGPGTRLTVL.

The gene calls are TRBV7-2 and TRBJ1-2, with D possibly being TRBD1 (5 bases). Between the trimmed V and J ends, which lost 5 bases and 5 bases, there was a span of 15 bases. The CDR3 is 14 residues long. Germline values: CDR1 SGHTA, CDR2 FQGNSA. CDR3 in amino acids: CASSPPRDLYGYTF. DNA for the CDR3: TGTGCCAGCAGCCCCCCTCGGGACTTATATGGCTACACCTTC. The full variable domain, completed using reference TRBV7-2 and TRBJ1-2, is GAGVSQSPSNKVTEKGKDVELRCDPISGHTALYWYRQSLGQGLEFLIYFQGNSAPDKSGLPSDRFSAERTGGSVSTLTIQRTQQEDSAVYLCASSPPRDLYGYTFGSGTRLTVV.

The chain couples TRBV11-3 to TRBJ1-1; 9 nucleotides match TRBD1. CDR1 SGHNT and CDR2 YENEEA come from the germline V gene. This CDR3 has 14 residues. After removal of 4 bases from V and 1 base from J, the junction contained 1 base not matched to a gene. CDR3 nucleotides: TGTGCCAGCAGCTCGGGACAGGGGAACACTGAAGCTTTCTTT. Translation: CASSSGQGNTEAFF.

This clone was observed a single time. J is TRBJ1-3 and V is TRBV10-1, with D uncertain. Trimming cost V 7 bases and J 0 bases, with 7 bases left between them. Germline values: CDR1 WNHNN, CDR2 SYGVQD (reference sequence). The CDR3 contains 13 residues. The CDR3 DNA reads TGCGCCAGCACTCGGAGCTCTGGAAACACCATATATTTT. Protein sequence: CASTRSSGNTIYF.

The chain couples TRBV7-2 to TRBJ2-3; tentatively, D is TRBD1 (5 bases). V was cut by 5 bases and J by 1 base, with 10 bases left in between. This CDR3 is built from 14 residues. The germline V gene has CDR1 SGHTA and CDR2 FQGNSA. CDR3 nucleotide sequence: TGTGCCAGCAGCCCAAGCAGGGGCACAGATACGCAGTATTTT. This sequence encodes CASSPSRGTDTQYF.

V gene TRBV7-9 combines with J gene TRBJ2-1; 11 bases are a match to TRBD2. The germline gives CDR1 SEHNR, CDR2 FQNEAQ (reference sequence). Trimming removed 3 bases from V and 2 bases from J; junction bases left unmatched: 3. The CDR3 is made up of 16 amino acids. CDR3 in amino acids: CASSLHSGRAYNEQFF. CDR3 in DNA: TGTGCCAGCAGCTTGCATAGCGGGAGGGCCTACAATGAGCAGTTCTTC.

CDR3 region: CASSLGDRGYEKLFF. As DNA, the CDR3 is TGTGCCAGCAGCTTAGGAGACAGGGGATATGAAAAACTGTTTTTT. This rearrangement joins TRBV11-3 to TRBJ1-4; TRBD1 matches 8 bases. With 1 base clipped from V and 6 bases from J, the junction kept 4 bases outside the gene matches. The CDR3 is 15 residues long. CDR1 and CDR2 from the germline V gene are SGHNT and YENEEA.

J is TRBJ2-1 and V is TRBV6-4; 7 nucleotides match TRBD2. Per the germline V gene, CDR1 is MRHNA and CDR2 is SNTAGT. The CDR3 contains 15 residues. The junction had 11 bases not matched to a gene; V was cut back by 3 bases and J by 9 bases. CDR3 coding DNA: TGTGCCAGCAGTGATACTCCCCAGCGGGGTTTTGAGCAGTTCTTC. Translating gives CASSDTPQRGFEQFF.

The chain is built from TRBV28 and TRBJ2-7, with a tentative D call TRBD2 (5 bases). Per the germline V gene, CDR1 is MDHEN and CDR2 is SYDVKM. Deletions cut 4 bases from V and 3 bases from J, with 16 bases between. This CDR3 contains 15 residues. The CDR3 sequence is CASSSHGMGSYEQYF. The CDR3 DNA sequence: TGTGCCAGCAGTTCCCACGGGATGGGCAGCTACGAGCAGTACTTC.

The chain uses TRBV6-5 and TRBJ1-3; D is uncertain. The V end lost 6 bases, the J end lost 4 bases, and 10 bases lay between the germline ends. Germline loops: CDR1 MNHEY, CDR2 SVGAGI. The length of the CDR3 is 13 residues. CDR3 in amino acids: CASSPPGGNTIYF. The CDR3 nucleotides read TGTGCCAGCAGCCCCCCAGGAGGAAACACCATATATTTT.

This rearrangement joins TRBV4-2 to TRBJ2-1; TRBD1 matches 9 bases. From germline, CDR1 is LGHNA and CDR2 YNFKEQ. The CDR3 runs to 13 residues. The ends lost 8 bases at V and 3 bases at J; junction bases unmatched: 2. The CDR3 reads CASQGQGYNEQFF. The CDR3 DNA reads TGTGCCAGCCAGGGACAGGGCTACAATGAGCAGTTCTTC.

The gene calls are TRBV28 and TRBJ2-7; D gene uncertain. The CDR3 covers 11 residues. The germline CDR1 and CDR2 sequences are MDHEN and SYDVKM. Trimming pared 5 bases from V and 2 bases from J, leaving 4 bases between. The CDR3 is CASSVTYEQYF. The CDR3 DNA reads as TGTGCCAGCAGTGTAACCTACGAGCAGTACTTC.

The table lists this clone with a count of one. The gene calls are TRBV5-4 and TRBJ2-7, with 7 bases fitting TRBD1. Trimming took 0 bases from V and 3 from J; bases not matched to a gene: 3. This CDR3 region has 14 residues. From germline, CDR1 is SGHNT and CDR2 YYREEE (reference sequence). The CDR3 is CASSLEGGDYEQYF. As DNA, the CDR3 is TGTGCCAGCAGCTTGGAAGGGGGCGACTACGAGCAGTACTTC.

The chain joins TRBV29-1 to TRBJ2-2; 10 bases match TRBD1. With 8 bases clipped from V and 5 bases from J, the junction kept 11 bases outside the gene matches. This CDR3 has 15 amino acids. Germline V gene data show CDR1 as SQVTM and CDR2 as ANQGSEA. CDR3 in DNA: TGCAGCACTGGGGACCGACAGGGGGCGACCGGGGAGCTGTTTTTT. Encoded protein: CSTGDRQGATGELFF.

The chain couples TRBV30 to TRBJ1-5; TRBD1 matches at 7 bases. The germline gives CDR1 GTSNPN, CDR2 SVGIG (reference sequence). After removal of 0 bases from V and 6 bases from J, the junction contained 5 bases not matched to a gene. The CDR3 spans 14 residues. The CDR3, as DNA: TGTGCCTGGAGTGTTGACAGGGAGGTTCAGCCCCAGCATTTT. Amino acids: CAWSVDREVQPQHF.

The chain uses TRBV7-9 and TRBJ1-4; the D is unclear. The CDR3 totals 12 residues. Per the germline V gene, CDR1 is SEHNR and CDR2 is FQNEAQ (reference sequence). V was trimmed by 1 base and J by 7 bases, leaving 4 bases between them. The CDR3 nucleotides read TGTGCCAGCAGCTTAGTCGGTGAAAAACTGTTTTTT. This gives the protein CASSLVGEKLFF.

This chain connects TRBV13 to TRBJ2-1; 13 positions agree with TRBD2. The CDR3 is made up of 20 amino acids. From germline, CDR1 is PRHDT and CDR2 FYEKMQ (reference sequence). The junction had 17 bases not matched to a gene; V was cut back by 5 bases and J by 4 bases. In DNA form, the CDR3 reads TGTGCCAGCAGCCAACTAGCGGGAGGGCCGGTGATAATTTCTTACAATGAGCAGTTCTTC. This translates into CASSQLAGGPVIISYNEQFF.

The rearrangement uses TRBV2 and TRBJ1-5; D unresolved. The CDR3 has 14 amino acids. V lost 6 bases, J lost 0 bases, and 9 bases lay in between. Germline lookup yields CDR1 SNHLY and CDR2 FYNNEI. Here the CDR3 DNA reads TGTGCCAGCAGAGACACTTATAGCAATCAGCCCCAGCATTTT. Translation: CASRDTYSNQPQHF.

This sequence joins TRBV7-9 and TRBJ2-1, with 8 bases fitting TRBD2. CDR3 length equals 16 residues. From germline, CDR1 is SEHNR and CDR2 FQNEAQ (reference sequence). J was trimmed by 8 bases and V by 5 bases; bases with no gene match: 14. This CDR3 reads CASSPPAGLDLHEQFF. DNA of the CDR3: TGTGCCAGCAGCCCGCCAGCGGGACTAGATCTCCATGAGCAGTTCTTC.

The V gene is TRBV2, the J gene TRBJ2-6, with TRBD2 matching over 13 bases. With V trimmed by 10 bases and J by 2 bases, 2 bases remained unmatched. Germline V gene lookup returns CDR1 SNHLY and CDR2 FYNNEI. There are 15 residues in the CDR3. The CDR3 spells CANGTSGTGANVLTF. CDR3 bases: TGTGCCAACGGGACTAGCGGGACTGGGGCCAACGTCCTGACTTTC.